The rows below give T cell receptor beta chains drawn from one sample of a study of shared clonotypes between healthy human individuals. Clones were read by immunoSEQ multiplex PCR, and TCRdb kept only the in-frame ones, dropping some. The table has under 200,000 clones, around 93% seen once; the top ten hold 0.067%. What was sequenced was naive CD4+ T cells sorted from blood. The receptors come from a woman aged 30 to 39 in good health. The CDR3 runs from the conserved cysteine through the conserved F or W. A D gene is named only where the DNA matches it firmly. Clone size is stated in some rows and not others, as once, few, many or a class when expanded.

clone_size	v_call	d_call	j_call	cdr3_aa	cdr3_nt
.	TRBV11-2	TRBD1	TRBJ2-7	CASRKPGQGNYEQYF	TGTGCCAGCAGAAAGCCGGGACAGGGTAACTACGAGCAGTACTTC
.	TRBV7-7	.	TRBJ2-5	CASSLAGFEGETQYF	TGTGCCAGCAGCTTAGCGGGCTTCGAGGGAGAGACCCAGTACTTC
.	TRBV7-2	.	TRBJ2-7	CASSLVRTRSYEQYF	TGTGCCAGCAGCTTGGTGAGGACCCGATCCTACGAGCAGTACTTC
.	TRBV6-6	.	TRBJ1-1	CASSNTGFGSAFF	TGTGCCAGCAGTAACACAGGGTTTGGATCAGCTTTCTTT
.	TRBV28	.	TRBJ2-7	CASSPRGATTYEQYF	TGTGCCAGCAGCCCCCGCGGGGCAACTACCTACGAGCAGTACTTC
.	TRBV28	.	TRBJ2-7	CASSQGGAYEQYF	TGTGCCAGCAGCCAGGGGGGAGCCTACGAGCAGTACTTC
once	TRBV2	.	TRBJ2-7	CATAPNGLVAHEQYF	TGTGCCACCGCCCCTAACGGGCTTGTGGCCCACGAGCAGTACTTC
.	TRBV6-5	TRBD1	TRBJ2-7	CASRQRQGLVFEQYF	TGTGCCAGCAGACAACGACAGGGTCTGGTTTTCGAGCAGTACTTC
once	TRBV5-1	TRBD2	TRBJ2-7	CASSLDWTSGSSYEQYF	TGCGCCAGCAGCTTGGACTGGACTAGCGGGAGCTCCTACGAGCAGTACTTC
.	TRBV18	.	TRBJ2-7	CASSPNREGGYF	TGTGCCAGCTCACCAAACAGAGAGGGTGGGTACTTC
.	TRBV5-1	.	TRBJ2-7	CASSLVQATYEQYF	TGCGCCAGCAGCTTGGTTCAGGCCACCTACGAGCAGTACTTC
.	TRBV7-6	.	TRBJ2-7	CASSLYLDEQYF	TGTGCCAGCAGCTTATACCTCGACGAGCAGTACTTC
.	TRBV27	TRBD1	TRBJ2-3	CASSPSLGQGATDTQYF	TGTGCCAGCAGTCCGTCCTTGGGACAGGGGGCCACAGATACGCAGTATTTT
.	TRBV5-1	.	TRBJ1-1	CASSKDRFMNTEAFF	TGCGCCAGCAGCAAGGACAGATTCATGAACACTGAAGCTTTCTTT
.	TRBV6-5	.	TRBJ1-5	CASSTADQPQHF	TGTGCCAGCAGCACAGCGGATCAGCCCCAGCATTTT
.	TRBV7-2	.	TRBJ2-3	CASSSSTDTQYF	TGTGCCAGCAGCAGCAGCACAGATACGCAGTATTTT
.	TRBV5-8	.	TRBJ2-6	CASSFSTGDSSGANVLTF	TGTGCCAGCAGCTTTTCGACAGGAGACTCCTCTGGGGCCAACGTCCTGACTTTC
.	TRBV11-2	.	TRBJ2-7	CASSILSPGTLSSYEQYF	TGTGCCAGCAGCATACTTTCACCCGGGACTCTTAGCTCCTACGAGCAGTACTTC
.	TRBV6-6	.	TRBJ1-5	CASSYSASQPQHF	TGTGCCAGTAGTTACTCCGCGAGTCAGCCCCAGCATTTT
.	TRBV5-6	TRBD2	TRBJ2-7	CASSPRGGRAYEQYF	TGTGCCAGCAGCCCACGAGGCGGGAGGGCCTACGAGCAGTACTTC
.	TRBV10-3	.	TRBJ1-1	CAIAGGGGGATEAFF	TGTGCCATCGCGGGTGGAGGCGGAGGAGCTACTGAAGCTTTCTTT
.	TRBV28	.	TRBJ2-7	CASRRTGAGSSYEQYF	TGTGCCAGCAGGCGAACGGGAGCCGGGAGCTCCTACGAGCAGTACTTC
once	TRBV2	.	TRBJ2-7	CASRWTRVYEQYF	TGTGCCAGCCGATGGACAAGAGTCTACGAGCAGTACTTC
few	TRBV11-2	.	TRBJ1-4	CASSPPGPGTEKLFF	TGTGCCAGCAGCCCCCCCGGGCCAGGCACAGAAAAACTGTTTTTT
.	TRBV5-1	TRBD2	TRBJ2-5	CASSLGVAGVETQYF	TGCGCCAGCAGCTTGGGGGTAGCGGGAGTGGAGACCCAGTACTTC
.	TRBV7-8	.	TRBJ1-2	CASSLAVQTYGYTF	TGTGCCAGCAGCTTAGCTGTCCAGACCTATGGCTACACCTTC
few	TRBV19	.	TRBJ1-5	CASSRSEGGNQPQHF	TGTGCCAGTAGTAGGTCCGAGGGAGGCAATCAGCCCCAGCATTTT
.	TRBV10-2	TRBD2	TRBJ2-7	CASNTAGGSYEQYF	TGCGCCAGCAACACAGCGGGAGGCTCCTACGAGCAGTACTTC
.	TRBV19	.	TRBJ2-7	CASKTGRSSYEQYF	TGTGCCAGTAAAACGGGAAGGAGCTCCTACGAGCAGTACTTC
.	TRBV10-3	TRBD1	TRBJ2-7	CAISDPRTGRSSYEQYF	TGTGCCATCAGTGACCCTCGGACAGGGCGGAGCTCCTACGAGCAGTACTTC
.	TRBV28	TRBD1	TRBJ2-7	CASSLGLTGLRDEQYF	TGTGCCAGCAGTTTGGGCCTGACAGGGCTAAGGGACGAGCAGTACTTC
.	TRBV9	TRBD2	TRBJ2-1	CASSVAGTRLYNEQFF	TGTGCCAGCAGCGTAGCCGGGACTAGACTCTACAATGAGCAGTTCTTC
.	TRBV28	TRBD1	TRBJ1-2	CASRAGQGLYGYTF	TGTGCCAGCAGAGCCGGACAGGGCCTCTATGGCTACACCTTC
.	TRBV7-5	.	TRBJ1-3	CVYEPGQIKSSSGNTIYF	TGTGTCTACGAGCCCGGACAGATCAAGAGCTCCTCTGGAAACACCATATATTTT
.	TRBV29-1	.	TRBJ2-7	CSVEDLPGHLNF	TGCAGCGTTGAGGACCTCCCGGGACACTTGAACTTC
.	TRBV7-6	.	TRBJ1-3	CASSPTSGTSGNTIYF	TGTGCCAGCAGCCCGACCTCGGGGACATCTGGAAACACCATATATTTT
.	TRBV10-1	TRBD2	TRBJ2-7	CASSEDSGRPNFYEQYF	TGCGCCAGCAGTGAGGATAGCGGGAGGCCCAATTTCTACGAGCAGTACTTC
.	TRBV7-2	TRBD1	TRBJ2-3	CASSYAGTVSTDTQYF	TGTGCCAGCAGCTACGCCGGGACAGTTAGCACAGATACGCAGTATTTT
.	TRBV19	TRBD1	TRBJ1-2	CASSIGQVANYGYTF	TGTGCCAGTAGTATCGGACAGGTTGCTAACTATGGCTACACCTTC
once	TRBV10-3	.	TRBJ2-7	CAISDQGQYEQYF	TGTGCCATCAGTGATCAGGGGCAATACGAGCAGTACTTC